This paragraph reports one TCR beta chain. These data are taken from a study of blood T cell repertoires in COVID-19. Study background: T cells, B-cell-depleted T cells, or PBMCs supplied cDNA or gDNA.

As originally analysed: Amplification of reference gene primers was used by the study to estimate nucleated cell counts. Profiling relied on immunoSEQ multiplex PCR, and the TCRdb table lists in-frame clones only, not all of them. The DNA gave D and trimming, while V, J and clone size come from that table. Among approximately 98,000 clones, more than 75% were seen once, and the ten largest hold about 17%. V lost 4 bases and J 2 bases, leaving 9 bases between the germline ends. The CDR3 runs to 14 residues. Germline V lookup: CDR1 LGHDT, CDR2 YNNKEL (reference sequence). The source of this sequence is an elderly man with acute or convalescent COVID-19. The rearrangement links TRBV3-1 (or the pseudogene TRBV3-2) to TRBJ1-5; possible D gene TRBD1, 6 bases. The material sequenced was peripheral blood. Written as DNA, the CDR3 is TGTGCCAGCAGCCTAAGACAGGGCAATCAGCCCCAGCATTTT. It translates to CASSLRQGNQPQHF.